This TCR beta chain was retrieved from a study of CD8+ T cells in alopecia areata. Trimming pared 6 bases from V and 3 bases from J, leaving 12 bases between. The V gene's germline CDR1 is SGHDT and CDR2 YYEEEE. This CDR3 has 13 amino acids. It was cDNA, reverse transcribed from extracted RNA, that served as the sequencing template. TCRdb keeps only in-frame clones here, not all; method: immunoSEQ multiplex PCR. The sample consists of about 140,000 clones, 80% to 90% of them appearing once. Treatment indicated: oral pan-JAK inhibitor, 5-10 mg twice daily. This chain connects TRBV5-6 to TRBJ1-1; no clear D gene. The sequences come from CD8+ T cells sorted from blood, collected at week 4, from a patient treated with tofacitinib. This TCR was sampled from a human donor with alopecia areata. The CDR3, as DNA: TGTGCCAGCACCGGCTGGTCTGACACTGAAGCTTTCTTT. Translating gives CASTGWSDTEAFF.